Described below is a single T cell receptor (beta chain) sequence and its context. At the DNA level, this CDR3 is encoded by other sequences in the same sample as well. The ends lost 3 bases at V and 2 bases at J; junction bases unmatched: 2. The germline V gene has CDR1 SGDLS and CDR2 YYNGEE. The CDR3 has 15 amino acids. Categorization into cohorts depended on clinical history that participants reported. This sample is part of a study of blood T cell repertoires in COVID-19. The repertoire was sequenced with immunoSEQ multiplex PCR; TCRdb's copy has only in-frame clones and lacks some. The sample contains 350,000 to 500,000 clones, around nine tenths of which appear only once.

The chain joins TRBV9 to TRBJ2-7; TRBD2 aligns across 13 bases. The receptor's source is a woman aged 18-29 years who had been exposed to COVID-19. What was sequenced was PBMCs or T cells enriched from blood (not recorded which). CDR3 sequence reads: CASSAGTSGTYEQYF. The CDR3 coding sequence is TGTGCCAGCAGCGCCGGGACTAGCGGGACCTACGAGCAGTACTTC. Drawing the rest from reference TRBV9 and TRBJ2-7, the complete variable domain is DSGVTQTPKHLITATGQRVTLRCSPRSGDLSVYWYQQSLDQGLQFLIQYYNGEERAKGNILERFSAQQFPDLHSELNLSSLELGDSALYFCASSAGTSGTYEQYFGPGTRLTVT.